One sample yielded the 29 T cell receptor beta chains listed below, sequenced in a study of blood T cell repertoires in COVID-19. The assay was immunoSEQ multiplex PCR, and TCRdb's table has in-frame clones only and misses some. The repertoire holds approximately 200,000 clones, with around 84% as singletons. The sample taken for sequencing was PBMCs or T cells enriched from blood (not recorded which). The receptor set was obtained from a woman aged 30 to 39 who had recovered from COVID-19.

The CDR3 bases are TGTGCCAGCAGCCAAGAACTAGCGGGAGGGCTCTCCTACGAGCAGTACTTC. Translated, it gives CASSQELAGGLSYEQYF. This chain uses TRBV3-1 (or the pseudogene TRBV3-2) with TRBJ2-7, with 13 bases aligning to TRBD2. The V gene end was trimmed by 0 bases and the J gene end by 0 bases; junction bases not matched to a gene: 2. The germline CDR1 and CDR2 sequences are LGHDT and YNNKEL (reference sequence). The CDR3 is 17 amino acids.

This clone is medium-sized in the sample. The V call is TRBV7-8, the J call TRBJ2-7, with D perhaps TRBD2 (6 bases). Germline V gene data show CDR1 as SGHVS and CDR2 as FQNEAQ. The germline V and J ends were trimmed by 3 bases and 5 bases, with 17 bases remaining between them. The length of the CDR3 is 15 residues. Here the CDR3 reads CASSLSGQPNHEQYF. Here the CDR3 DNA reads TGTGCCAGCAGCTTGAGCGGGCAACCCAACCACGAGCAGTACTTC.

A single count supports this clone. CDR3 amino acids: CASTWGRGSGEQFF. The DNA for the CDR3 is TGTGCCAGCACCTGGGGACGGGGGAGCGGTGAGCAGTTCTTC. This chain joins TRBV7-2 and TRBJ2-1; possible D gene TRBD2, 6 bases. CDR1 is SGHTA and CDR2 is FQGNSA in the germline V gene. The V and J ends lost 7 bases and 9 bases respectively, with 19 bases between them. CDR3 length: 14 residues.

The V gene is TRBV28, the J gene TRBJ1-2, with 7 bases that match TRBD1. This CDR3 has 14 amino acids. Germline V gene lookup returns CDR1 MDHEN and CDR2 SYDVKM. V shed 4 bases, J shed 4 bases, and the junction held 6 bases outside the gene matches. The CDR3 DNA reads TGTGCCAGCAGTTCTACAGGGGACGGCTATGGCTACACCTTC. Its translation: CASSSTGDGYGYTF.

The rearrangement uses TRBV28 and TRBJ2-1; D is unresolved. Trimming shortened V by 6 bases and J by 7 bases, and 10 bases separated the two germline ends. CDR3 length: 12 amino acids. CDR1 MDHEN and CDR2 SYDVKM come from the germline V gene. This CDR3 is CASSILTNEQFF. The CDR3 bases are TGTGCCAGCAGCATCCTAACTAATGAGCAGTTCTTC. Full variable domain (rest looked up from reference TRBV28 and TRBJ2-1): DVKVTQSSRYLVKRTGEKVFLECVQDMDHENMFWYRQDPGLGLRLIYFSYDVKMKEKGDIPEGYSVSREKKERFSLILESASTNQTSMYLCASSILTNEQFFGPGTRLTVL.

The chain uses TRBV7-2 and TRBJ1-1; D ambiguous. The CDR3 sequence is 15 residues long. Deletions cut 2 bases from V and 3 bases from J, with 13 bases between. CDR1 SGHTA and CDR2 FQGNSA come from the germline V gene. The CDR3 spells CASSLIAVKDTEAFF. The CDR3 bases are TGTGCCAGCAGCTTAATCGCGGTAAAGGACACTGAAGCTTTCTTT.

The V call is TRBV5-4, the J call TRBJ2-7; weak D call: TRBD2 (5 bases). The CDR3 is made up of 16 amino acids. With 0 bases removed from V and 3 bases from J, the gap between germline ends came to 16 bases. CDR1 is SGHNT and CDR2 is YYREEE in the germline V gene (reference sequence). CDR3 amino acids: CASSLGLAIGNYEQYF. CDR3 bases: TGTGCCAGCAGCTTGGGTCTAGCCATCGGAAACTACGAGCAGTACTTC.

The chain has TRBV5-4 and TRBJ2-3, with TRBD2 matching over 13 bases. In germline, CDR1 is SGHNT, CDR2 YYREEE (reference sequence). Trimming cost V 4 bases and J 3 bases; bases outside gene matches: 2. The CDR3 is 15 residues long. CDR3 nucleotides: TGTGCCAGCAGCCTGACTAGCGGGAGGACAGATACGCAGTATTTT. Amino acid sequence: CASSLTSGRTDTQYF.

The chain has TRBV5-6 and TRBJ1-3, with 11 bases fitting TRBD1. V lost 4 bases and J lost 1; bases outside the gene matches: 13. The CDR3 contains 19 residues. Germline V gives CDR1 SGHDT, CDR2 YYEEEE. CDR3 amino acids: CASSPGQGGDLGSGNTIYF. DNA of the CDR3: TGTGCCAGCAGCCCGGGACAGGGGGGAGATCTGGGATCTGGAAACACCATATATTTT. The variable domain in full, completed from reference TRBV5-6 and TRBJ1-3, reads DAGVTQSPTHLIKTRGQQVTLRCSPKSGHDTVSWYQQALGQGPQFIFQYYEEEERQRGNFPDRFSGHQFPNYSSELNVNALLLGDSALYLCASSPGQGGDLGSGNTIYFGEGSWLTVV.

V gene TRBV5-1 combines with J gene TRBJ2-5; D is perhaps TRBD2 (6 bases). Trimming left V 3 bases short and J 4 bases short, with 16 bases between. Germline CDR1 is SGHRS and CDR2 is YFSETQ. The CDR3 covers 15 residues. DNA of the CDR3: TGCGCCAGCAGCTGGAGGGGCACATTCGGAGAGACCCAGTACTTC. Translated: CASSWRGTFGETQYF.

The chain carries TRBV25-1 and TRBJ1-2, with D possibly matching TRBD1 (6 bases). The germline V gene has CDR1 MGHDK and CDR2 SYGVNS. Trimming took 1 base from V and 5 from J, leaving 11 bases between them. This CDR3 region has 14 residues. The CDR3 here is CASSESGTSYGYTF. In nucleotides, the CDR3 is TGTGCCAGCAGTGAATCCGGGACATCGTATGGCTACACCTTC.

J is TRBJ2-1 and V is TRBV7-3; D may be TRBD1 (7 bases). V was pared by 3 bases and J by 5 bases, with 17 bases between. In germline, CDR1 is SGHTA, CDR2 FQGTGA. The CDR3 extends over 16 amino acids. CDR3 DNA sequence: TGTGCCAGCAGCTTGTTAGGGGGCGGGACAAACAATGAGCAGTTCTTC. Translating gives CASSLLGGGTNNEQFF.

V usage is TRBV12-3 or TRBV12-4 and J usage is TRBJ1-6, with D unresolved. V shed 5 bases and J shed 0 bases, with 2 bases lying between them. The length of the CDR3 is 13 residues. In DNA form, the CDR3 reads TGTGCCAGCAGTCTCTCCTATAATTCACCCCTCCACTTT. Its protein is CASSLSYNSPLHF.

The CDR3 protein is CASSFVRLAGEGYNEQFF. The CDR3 DNA follows: TGTGCCAGCAGCTTCGTCCGCCTAGCGGGAGAAGGTTACAATGAGCAGTTCTTC. The chain recombines TRBV7-9 with TRBJ2-1; TRBD2 matches at 10 bases. The CDR3 covers 18 residues. J was trimmed by 4 bases and V by 3 bases; bases with no gene match: 12. Germline V gives CDR1 SEHNR, CDR2 FQNEAQ (reference sequence).

The V and J genes are TRBV27 and TRBJ1-5; D might be TRBD1 (5 bases). The ends were cut back, 2 bases at V and 0 bases at J, with 11 bases in the middle. The germline CDR1 and CDR2 sequences are MNHEY and SMNVEV (reference sequence). The CDR3 is 16 residues long. CDR3 sequence (DNA): TGTGCCAGCAGTTTAACACGGGGGATTAGCAATCAGCCCCAGCATTTT. Its translation is CASSLTRGISNQPQHF.

The chain joins TRBV2 to TRBJ2-3; D is possibly TRBD2 (6 bases). This CDR3 comprises 14 residues. Trimming took 7 bases from V and 6 from J, leaving 17 bases between them. The germline gives CDR1 SNHLY, CDR2 FYNNEI. In nucleotides, the CDR3 is TGTGCCAGCATAGCGGCTCACTCCTCGGATACGCAGTATTTT. This sequence encodes CASIAAHSSDTQYF.

This clone has just a few counts. The genes are TRBV29-1 and TRBJ1-3; 12 nucleotides line up with TRBD1. The germline gives CDR1 SQVTM, CDR2 ANQGSEA. V shed 4 bases, J shed 0 bases, and the junction held 7 bases outside the gene matches. The CDR3 loop spans 17 amino acids. CDR3 region: CSVAGTGGFSSGNTIYF. CDR3 sequence (DNA): TGCAGCGTTGCCGGGACAGGGGGCTTCAGCTCTGGAAACACCATATATTTT.

This chain joins TRBV9 and TRBJ2-3; 8 nucleotides match TRBD1. The germline CDR1 and CDR2 sequences are SGDLS and YYNGEE. Trimming at V came to 1 base and at J to 0 bases, leaving 13 bases not matched to a gene. The CDR3 has 19 amino acids. In DNA, the CDR3 is TGTGCCAGCAGCGTAAGAGGACAGGGCACAGCCAGTAGCACAGATACGCAGTATTTT. This translates into CASSVRGQGTASSTDTQYF.

This clone was recorded once. The chain combines TRBV5-1 with TRBJ1-1, with D possibly being TRBD1 (5 bases). Trimming removed 5 bases from V and 6 bases from J, with 8 bases in between. The CDR3 has 11 residues. Per germline, CDR1 SGHRS and CDR2 YFSETQ. The CDR3 is CASSQGAEAFF. The CDR3 DNA reads TGCGCCAGCAGTCAAGGGGCTGAAGCTTTCTTT.

The rearrangement joins TRBV3-1 (or the pseudogene TRBV3-2) to TRBJ2-2; 10 bases agree with TRBD2. The ends lost 1 base at V and 6 bases at J; junction bases unmatched: 11. The CDR3 has 18 residues. CDR1 and CDR2 (germline): LGHDT, YNNKEL (reference sequence). DNA for the CDR3: TGTGCCAGCAGCCAAGTTGGGGAGCGGGAGGGATTTGCCGGGGAGCTGTTTTTT. This translates into CASSQVGEREGFAGELFF.

The chain uses TRBV11-1 and TRBJ2-5, with 9 positions matching TRBD1. The CDR3 length is 16 residues. CDR1 SGHAT and CDR2 FQDESV come from the germline V gene (reference sequence). J gave up 2 bases and V 5 bases, and 9 bases lay outside the gene matches. This CDR3 reads CASSPQGARGQETQYF. The CDR3 DNA is TGTGCCAGCAGCCCACAGGGGGCGCGAGGTCAAGAGACCCAGTACTTC.

A single count supports this clone. The chain recombines TRBV6-5 with TRBJ2-7; 10 bases are a match to TRBD1. V lost 0 bases, J lost 6 bases, and 8 bases stayed unmatched. The CDR3 runs 16 residues. Germline V gene sequence: CDR1 MNHEY, CDR2 SVGAGI. CDR3 sequence: CASSYSPGQGYAEQYF. In DNA form, the CDR3 reads TGTGCCAGCAGTTACTCTCCGGGACAGGGGTATGCCGAGCAGTACTTC.

This sequence joins TRBV5-4 and TRBJ1-1; possible D gene TRBD1, 5 bases. The length of the CDR3 is 13 residues. The germline CDR1 and CDR2 sequences are SGHNT and YYREEE (reference sequence). Trimming cost V 4 bases and J 8 bases, with 15 bases left between them. The CDR3 is CASSRFGAREAFF. In DNA form, the CDR3 reads TGTGCCAGCAGCCGGTTTGGGGCACGGGAAGCTTTCTTT. Full variable domain (remainder filled in from reference TRBV5-4 and TRBJ1-1): ETGVTQSPTHLIKTRGQQVTLRCSSQSGHNTVSWYQQALGQGPQFIFQYYREEENGRGNFPPRFSGLQFPNYSSELNVNALELDDSALYLCASSRFGAREAFFGQGTRLTVV.

The table lists this clone with a count of one. The rearrangement joins TRBV28 to TRBJ1-5, with TRBD1 identical over 7 bases. Germline loops: CDR1 MDHEN, CDR2 SYDVKM. The ends lost 5 bases at V and 5 bases at J; junction bases unmatched: 9. There are 15 residues in the CDR3. CDR3 loop: CASSPATGVYQPQHF. Here the CDR3 DNA reads TGTGCCAGCAGTCCCGCCACAGGGGTCTATCAGCCCCAGCATTTT.

CDR3 DNA sequence: TGCGCCAGCAGCTTGGACGGACTAGCGGATCACGAGCAGTACGTC. The encoded protein is CASSLDGLADHEQYV. The J gene is TRBJ2-7, the V gene TRBV5-1; TRBD2 aligns across 10 bases. The J segment lost 5 bases and the V segment lost 0 bases, leaving 5 bases of the junction unmatched. The CDR3 loop spans 15 amino acids. Germline V gene sequence: CDR1 SGHRS, CDR2 YFSETQ.

This clone was picked up one time. J is TRBJ1-5 and V is TRBV5-5; unclear D gene. The CDR3 extends over 12 amino acids. V lost 3 bases and J 6 bases, leaving 7 bases between the germline ends. CDR1 SGHKS and CDR2 YYEKEE come from the germline V gene (reference sequence). DNA for the CDR3: TGTGCCAGCAGCTCCCCTTCTCAGCCCCAGCATTTT. Translating it yields CASSSPSQPQHF.

This chain connects TRBV30 to TRBJ2-1; 9 bases match TRBD2. J lost 4 bases, V lost 3 bases, and 10 bases had no gene match. This CDR3 is 16 amino acids long. Germline lookup yields CDR1 GTSNPN and CDR2 SVGIG (reference sequence). The CDR3 here is CAWRRVGLAGYNEQFF. CDR3 DNA: TGTGCCTGGAGGAGGGTAGGGCTAGCGGGGTACAATGAGCAGTTCTTC.

This chain uses TRBV3-1 (or the pseudogene TRBV3-2) with TRBJ2-4, with 9 nucleotides matching TRBD2. CDR3 length equals 16 residues. V trimming: 3 bases; J trimming: 2 bases; junction bases outside the gene matches: 5. In germline, CDR1 is LGHDT, CDR2 YNNKEL (reference sequence). The CDR3 protein is CASSQRLAETKNIQYF. The CDR3 nucleotides read TGTGCCAGCAGCCAGAGACTAGCGGAGACCAAAAACATTCAGTACTTC.

The V call is TRBV28, the J call TRBJ1-1; the D gene is possibly TRBD1 (5 bases). Trimming cost V 11 bases and J 2 bases, with 24 bases left between them. The germline V gene has CDR1 MDHEN and CDR2 SYDVKM. The CDR3 is 16 residues long. The CDR3 DNA sequence: TGTGCCGGGTCCTTGGGGGAGGGAAAGGTAAACACTGAAGCTTTCTTT. Translating it yields CAGSLGEGKVNTEAFF.